Shown below are 28 T cell receptor beta chains from a single sample sequenced in a study of HIV-infected patients and healthy controls. TCRdb re-analysed the 5' RACE reads in MiXCR, keeping a single row per CDR3 protein. The data show almost 65,000 distinct CDR3 sequences, approximately 21% seen once. Sequencing was done on a sample of CD4+ T cells from blood. The receptors derive from a human donor in good health.

In this sample, this clonotype turned up a few times. The chain is built from TRBV9 and TRBJ1-6; TRBD1 is a possible D gene (6 bases). This CDR3 comprises 14 residues. Trimming pared 4 bases from V and 6 bases from J, leaving 11 bases between. The germline V gene encodes CDR1 SGDLS and CDR2 YYNGEE. CDR3 nucleotide sequence: TGTGCCAGCAGCACCCGAGGGGGTAATTCACCCCTCCACTTT. It yields the protein CASSTRGGNSPLHF.

V usage is TRBV10-1 and J usage is TRBJ2-2, with D maybe TRBD1 (5 bases). This CDR3 contains 17 residues. The germline V gene encodes CDR1 WNHNN and CDR2 SYGVQD (reference sequence). Trimming removed 8 bases from V and 0 bases from J, with 19 bases in between. CDR3 nucleotide sequence: TGCGCCAGCCTCAGCTTGGGGCAGGGTTCGAACACCGGGGAGCTGTTTTTT. Its translation is CASLSLGQGSNTGELFF.

This chain links TRBV12-3 or TRBV12-4 with TRBJ2-7, with 13 bases matching TRBD2. V was pared by 6 bases and J by 1 base, with 3 bases of the junction left unmatched. The CDR3 consists of 15 residues. DNA of the CDR3: TGTGCCAGCAGACGGACTAGCGGGGGTTCCTACGAGCAGTACTTC. This codes for CASRRTSGGSYEQYF.

This rearrangement joins TRBV11-2 to TRBJ2-7; TRBD2 agrees at 11 bases. J was trimmed by 3 bases and V by 5 bases; bases with no gene match: 6. Per the germline V gene, CDR1 is SGHAT and CDR2 is FQNNGV. The CDR3 is made up of 15 amino acids. CDR3 DNA sequence: TGTGCCAGCAGCCCCTCTAGCGGGGGGCACTACGAGCAGTACTTC. Residues: CASSPSSGGHYEQYF.

The chain uses TRBV30 and TRBJ2-2; 11 bases map to TRBD2. With V trimmed by 3 bases and J by 8 bases, 8 bases remained unmatched. CDR3 size: 15 residues. Germline V gene data show CDR1 as GTSNPN and CDR2 as SVGIG (reference sequence). DNA for the CDR3: TGTGCCTGGAGAGTAGCGGGAGGGCCTCCAGGGGAGCTGTTTTTT. Residues: CAWRVAGGPPGELFF. Looking up the rest from reference TRBV30 and TRBJ2-2 gives the full variable domain: SQTIHQWPATLVQPVGSPLSLECTVEGTSNPNLYWYRQAAGRGLQLLFYSVGIGQISSEVPQNLSASRPQDRQFILSSKKLLLSDSGFYLCAWRVAGGPPGELFFGEGSRLTVL.

This clonotype was recorded many times. This sequence joins TRBV28 and TRBJ2-5; no firm D call. V lost 5 bases, J lost 2 bases, and 0 bases lay in between. The CDR3 is made up of 10 amino acids. The germline V gene encodes CDR1 MDHEN and CDR2 SYDVKM. The CDR3 nucleotides are TGTGCCAGCAGTCAAGAGACCCAGTACTTC. Protein: CASSQETQYF. Full variable domain (remainder filled in from reference TRBV28 and TRBJ2-5): DVKVTQSSRYLVKRTGEKVFLECVQDMDHENMFWYRQDPGLGLRLIYFSYDVKMKEKGDIPEGYSVSREKKERFSLILESASTNQTSMYLCASSQETQYFGPGTRLLVL.

This clonotype was recorded at least ten times. This chain joins TRBV7-2 and TRBJ2-5; D perhaps matches TRBD1 (6 bases). The CDR3 extends over 14 amino acids. CDR1 and CDR2 (germline): SGHTA, FQGNSA. Between the trimmed V and J ends, which lost 2 bases and 8 bases, there was a span of 15 bases. The CDR3 loop is CASSLTGTSSTQYF. In nucleotides, the CDR3 is TGTGCCAGCAGCTTAACCGGGACATCTAGCACCCAGTACTTC.

This chain links TRBV6-6 with TRBJ2-1, with TRBD2 identical over 11 bases. This CDR3 has 17 amino acids. With 0 bases clipped from V and 3 bases from J, the junction kept 4 bases outside the gene matches. Germline V gene data show CDR1 as MNHNY and CDR2 as SVGAGI (reference sequence). DNA of the CDR3: TGTGCCAGCAGTTACTCTGCACTAGCGGGAGTCTACAATGAGCAGTTCTTC. Protein: CASSYSALAGVYNEQFF.

Ten or more counts support this clonotype. This chain joins TRBV9 and TRBJ2-5, with a possible D match to TRBD2 (5 bases). CDR3 length: 15 residues. CDR1 and CDR2 (germline): SGDLS, YYNGEE. V was cut by 4 bases and J by 1 base, with 14 bases left in between. The CDR3 DNA reads TGTGCCAGCAGCCCCCAGGCTAGCCTCCAAGAGACCCAGTACTTC. Its protein is CASSPQASLQETQYF.

The sample holds many counts of this clonotype. The rearrangement joins TRBV2 to TRBJ2-6, with D possibly called TRBD1 or TRBD2 (5 bases each). The CDR3 is 16 amino acids. Trimming pared 8 bases from V and 0 bases from J, leaving 14 bases between. Germline CDR1 reads SNHLY; CDR2 reads FYNNEI. The CDR3 protein is CASRRDRYSGANVLTF. DNA of the CDR3: TGTGCCAGCCGCCGGGACCGATACTCTGGGGCCAACGTCCTGACTTTC.

J is TRBJ1-1 and V is TRBV25-1; 7 bases fit TRBD1. Losses at the gene ends were 7 bases for V and 5 bases for J; bases not matched to a gene: 4. This CDR3 has 12 amino acids. Germline V lookup: CDR1 MGHDK, CDR2 SYGVNS. CDR3 loop: CASTDRRTEAFF. In nucleotides, the CDR3 is TGTGCCAGCACGGACAGGAGGACTGAAGCTTTCTTT.

This clonotype was counted a few times. The chain uses TRBV20-1 and TRBJ2-5; 9 bases are a match to TRBD2. The CDR3 is 13 residues long. CDR1 is DFQATT and CDR2 is SNEGSKA in the germline V gene (reference sequence). J gave up 4 bases and V 4 bases, and 4 bases lay outside the gene matches. The CDR3 loop is CSAKLLAGETQYF. The CDR3 DNA sequence: TGCAGTGCTAAATTACTAGCGGGAGAGACCCAGTACTTC.

The sample holds a few counts of this clonotype. This chain connects TRBV18 to TRBJ1-1; 11 nucleotides align to TRBD1. This CDR3 has 13 amino acids. V dropped 6 bases and J dropped 11; count of bases not matched to a gene: 8. Per germline, CDR1 KGHSH and CDR2 LQKENI. CDR3 sequence reads: CASSPTGQGAAFF. As DNA, the CDR3 is TGTGCCAGCTCCCCAACAGGACAGGGGGCGGCTTTCTTT.

This clonotype turned up a few times. The chain is built from TRBV28 and TRBJ1-6, with D perhaps TRBD1 (6 bases). The CDR3 length is 14 residues. Germline V gene data show CDR1 as MDHEN and CDR2 as SYDVKM. V was shortened by 6 bases and J by 7 bases, with 13 bases between the two germline ends. This CDR3 is CASRGQGTNSPLHF. The CDR3 bases are TGTGCCAGCAGGGGACAAGGAACCAATTCACCCCTCCACTTT.

This clonotype was seen a few times. The gene calls are TRBV4-1 and TRBJ2-7, with 8 nucleotides matching TRBD1. Germline V lookup: CDR1 MGHRA, CDR2 YSYEKL. The V gene end was trimmed by 4 bases and the J gene end by 4 bases; junction bases not matched to a gene: 15. The CDR3 spans 17 residues. CDR3 DNA sequence: TGCGCCAGCAGCCGAGCTGATGGACAGGGAGGTGGATACGAGCAGTACTTC. This codes for CASSRADGQGGGYEQYF.

The genes are TRBV24-1 and TRBJ2-1; 8 bases line up with TRBD2. Trimming took 6 bases from V and 1 from J; bases not matched to a gene: 4. The CDR3 has 15 residues. From germline, CDR1 is KGHDR and CDR2 SFDVKD. The CDR3 region has the DNA TGTGCCACCAGTAGCGGGAGTGGATCCTACAATGAGCAGTTCTTC. This translates into CATSSGSGSYNEQFF.

The rearrangement joins TRBV20-1 to TRBJ2-3; D is ambiguous. V was shortened by 1 base and J by 2 bases, with 13 bases between the two germline ends. CDR3 length: 15 amino acids. Germline V gives CDR1 DFQATT, CDR2 SNEGSKA (reference sequence). The CDR3 nucleotides read TGCAGTGCTAGAGTCCCCCAGACCCTCACAGATACGCAGTATTTT. Translating gives CSARVPQTLTDTQYF.

This chain connects TRBV18 to TRBJ1-1; D is unclear. CDR3 length equals 14 residues. The germline gives CDR1 KGHSH, CDR2 LQKENI. V gave up 1 base and J gave up 6 bases, with 12 bases separating them. In DNA, the CDR3 is TGTGCCAGCTCACCACGACTAGGATCTCCTGAAGCTTTCTTT. Protein product: CASSPRLGSPEAFF.

The V and J genes are TRBV28 and TRBJ2-7; D is unresolved. This CDR3 comprises 11 residues. Germline CDR1 is MDHEN and CDR2 is SYDVKM. Trimming took 10 bases from V and 6 from J, leaving 13 bases between them. This chain's CDR3 is CATFRVGEQYF. The CDR3 nucleotides are TGTGCCACCTTTCGGGTCGGCGAGCAGTACTTC.

The chain is built from TRBV9 and TRBJ2-3; D assignment may be TRBD1 or TRBD2 (5 bases each). With 0 bases removed from V and 0 bases from J, the gap between germline ends came to 17 bases. The CDR3 consists of 18 residues. The germline CDR1 and CDR2 sequences are SGDLS and YYNGEE. The CDR3 DNA reads as TGTGCCAGCAGCGTAGTGAAGCGGACAAGCCTTAGCACAGATACGCAGTATTTT. Amino acid sequence: CASSVVKRTSLSTDTQYF.

The chain is built from TRBV12-3 or TRBV12-4 and TRBJ2-2; D ambiguous. This CDR3 contains 13 residues. V lost 6 bases, J lost 6 bases, and 11 bases lay in between. CDR3 in amino acids: CASSRQLSGELFF. In DNA, the CDR3 is TGTGCCAGCAGCCGTCAGTTGTCCGGGGAGCTGTTTTTT.

V and J are TRBV4-1 and TRBJ1-3, with 10 bases that match TRBD1. Unmatched junction bases numbered 14, after V lost 4 bases and J lost 8 bases. There are 17 residues in the CDR3. Looked up from germline, CDR1 is MGHRA and CDR2 is YSYEKL. The CDR3 DNA follows: TGCGCCAGCAGCCCAGGGACAGGGGCCGTTCGACGCGACACCATATATTTT. Protein: CASSPGTGAVRRDTIYF.

This clonotype was counted ten times or more. The chain has TRBV2 and TRBJ1-3; no definite D call. CDR3 size: 15 residues. The V gene's germline CDR1 is SNHLY and CDR2 FYNNEI. V lost 3 bases to trimming and J lost 0 bases, with 9 bases between them. In nucleotides, the CDR3 is TGTGCCAGCAGTGACCCGGTCCGCTCTGGAAACACCATATATTTT. Protein product: CASSDPVRSGNTIYF.

This rearrangement joins TRBV24-1 to TRBJ1-1; 7 bases map to TRBD1. Germline V gene data show CDR1 as KGHDR and CDR2 as SFDVKD. The junction had 3 bases not matched to a gene; V was cut back by 4 bases and J by 8 bases. The CDR3 runs 12 residues. The DNA for the CDR3 is TGTGCCACCAGTGACTGGGACAGCGAAGCTTTCTTT. As protein: CATSDWDSEAFF.

This clonotype has at least ten counts. V and J are TRBV6-4 and TRBJ2-3; D remains unclear. Trimming removed 6 bases at V and 2 bases at J, with 12 bases between. CDR3 length: 14 amino acids. Germline CDR1 MRHNA, CDR2 SNTAGT. The CDR3 reads CASSPDGFTDTQYF. CDR3 coding DNA: TGTGCCAGCAGCCCGGACGGTTTCACAGATACGCAGTATTTT.

V is TRBV7-9 and J is TRBJ2-3; TRBD2 might be the D (6 bases). Trimming took 5 bases from V and 0 from J, leaving 12 bases between them. Germline values: CDR1 SEHNR, CDR2 FQNEAQ (reference sequence). This CDR3 contains 15 residues. CDR3 in DNA: TGTGCCAGCAGCCTAATAGGGACTAGCACAGATACGCAGTATTTT. It encodes CASSLIGTSTDTQYF.

The J gene is TRBJ1-1, the V gene TRBV6-2 or TRBV6-3; D gene ambiguous. The V end was cut by 4 bases, the J end by 6 bases, with 15 bases between. Per the germline V gene, CDR1 is MNHEY and CDR2 is SVGEGT. This CDR3 has 14 residues. CDR3: CASSWIREIPEAFF. Here the CDR3 DNA reads TGTGCCAGCAGTTGGATCCGGGAGATACCTGAAGCTTTCTTT.

The chain carries TRBV5-1 and TRBJ2-5; 9 bases are a match to TRBD2. CDR1 and CDR2 (germline): SGHRS, YFSETQ. This CDR3 contains 16 residues. The V and J ends lost 2 bases and 2 bases, in that order; junction bases with no gene match: 7. CDR3 amino acids: CASSFGSSGVQETQYF. The CDR3 DNA sequence: TGCGCCAGCAGCTTCGGCTCTAGCGGGGTACAAGAGACCCAGTACTTC. Complete variable domain (other parts from reference TRBV5-1 and TRBJ2-5): KAGVTQTPRYLIKTRGQQVTLSCSPISGHRSVSWYQQTPGQGLQFLFEYFSETQRNKGNFPGRFSGRQFSNSRSEMNVSTLELGDSALYLCASSFGSSGVQETQYFGPGTRLLVL.